This entry lists 29 T cell receptor beta chains sequenced from one sample in a study of T cell repertoires in cytomegalovirus infection. TCRdb used MiXCR to reprocess the reads, holding one entry per CDR3 protein. The sample lists around 740,000 distinct CDR3 sequences, less than 40% occurring once. Sample: PBMCs. Receptor source: a human donor in good health (CMV status not recorded). Some clones in this sample may be carry-over from other donors' samples.

The chain links TRBV4-2 to TRBJ1-2, with D possibly TRBD1 on 5 matching bases. This CDR3 spans 16 amino acids. V lost 0 bases and J 2 bases, leaving 13 bases between the germline ends. Germline CDR1 reads LGHNA; CDR2 reads YNFKEQ. CDR3 sequence reads: CASSQDGPGSNYGYTF. In DNA, the CDR3 is TGTGCCAGCAGCCAAGATGGCCCAGGGAGCAACTATGGCTACACCTTC.

The V gene is TRBV7-3, the J gene TRBJ2-1; 10 bases are shared with TRBD2. The CDR3 runs 15 residues. J lost 15 bases, V lost 1 base, and 12 bases had no gene match. Germline CDR1 and CDR2: SGHTA and FQGTGA. DNA of the CDR3: TGTGCCAGCAGCTTAATGAGCCTAGCGGGGGACGGGCGGTTCTTC. This encodes CASSLMSLAGDGRFF.

This clonotype has at least ten counts. The V gene is TRBV14, the J gene TRBJ1-4, with a possible D match to TRBD1 (5 bases). With 0 bases removed from V and 4 bases from J, the gap between germline ends came to 9 bases. The CDR3 is 15 amino acids. CDR1 SGHDN and CDR2 FVKESK come from the germline V gene. The CDR3: CASSQEGTYNEKLFF. In DNA form, the CDR3 reads TGTGCCAGCAGCCAAGAAGGGACCTATAATGAAAAACTGTTTTTT. Complete variable domain (other parts from reference TRBV14 and TRBJ1-4): EAGVTQFPSHSVIEKGQTVTLRCDPISGHDNLYWYRRVMGKEIKFLLHFVKESKQDESGMPNNRFLAERTGGTYSTLKVQPAELEDSGVYFCASSQEGTYNEKLFFGSGTQLSVL.

This clonotype was counted between two and nine times. In nucleotides, the CDR3 is TGTGCCAGTAATTCAGGGACGTACAATGAGCAGTTCTTC. It encodes CASNSGTYNEQFF. The V call is TRBV19, the J call TRBJ2-1; D may match TRBD1 or TRBD2 (5 bases each). CDR1 is LNHDA, CDR2 SQIVND, per germline (reference sequence). This CDR3 comprises 13 residues. The germline V and J ends were trimmed by 7 bases and 4 bases, with 11 bases remaining between them. Looking up the rest from reference TRBV19 and TRBJ2-1 gives the full variable domain: DGGITQSPKYLFRKEGQNVTLSCEQNLNHDAMYWYRQDPGQGLRLIYYSQIVNDFQKGDIAEGYSVSREKKESFPLTVTSAQKNPTAFYLCASNSGTYNEQFFGPGTRLTVL.

V is TRBV20-1 and J is TRBJ1-5, with 8 bases that match TRBD1. With V trimmed by 5 bases and J by 4 bases, 13 bases remained unmatched. This CDR3 region has 16 residues. CDR1 is DFQATT and CDR2 is SNEGSKA in the germline V gene (reference sequence). The CDR3 is CSAGLALTGGNQPQHF. CDR3 nucleotides: TGCAGTGCTGGTCTAGCCCTTACAGGGGGGAATCAGCCCCAGCATTTT.

Ten or more counts support this clonotype. The chain uses TRBV11-2 and TRBJ2-5, with 13 nucleotides matching TRBD2. From germline, CDR1 is SGHAT and CDR2 FQNNGV. The CDR3 covers 16 residues. The V segment lost 4 bases and the J segment 4 bases; nucleotides outside the gene matches: 6. In DNA, the CDR3 is TGTGCCAGCAGCTCCACTAGCGGGAGGGCCTTAGAGACCCAGTACTTC. It is translated as CASSSTSGRALETQYF. Full variable domain (missing parts from reference TRBV11-2 and TRBJ2-5): EAGVAQSPRYKIIEKRQSVAFWCNPISGHATLYWYQQILGQGPKLLIQFQNNGVVDDSQLPKDRFSAERLKGVDSTLKIQPAKLEDSAVYLCASSSTSGRALETQYFGPGTRLLVL.

The sample holds many counts of this clonotype. The V and J genes are TRBV12-3 or TRBV12-4 and TRBJ1-1, with a possible D match to TRBD1 (6 bases). The V end was cut by 6 bases, the J end by 4 bases, with 12 bases between. The CDR3 extends over 13 amino acids. The CDR3 reads CASSPGRGTEAFF. Here the CDR3 DNA reads TGTGCCAGCAGCCCCGGCAGGGGCACTGAAGCTTTCTTT.

This chain connects TRBV4-1 to TRBJ1-2; possible D gene TRBD1, 5 bases. The CDR3 is 15 amino acids. Per the germline V gene, CDR1 is MGHRA and CDR2 is YSYEKL. The ends were cut back, 4 bases at V and 2 bases at J, with 14 bases in the middle. The CDR3 is CASSRDGGTNYGYTF. In DNA, the CDR3 is TGCGCCAGCAGCCGCGATGGGGGAACGAACTATGGCTACACCTTC.

This clonotype was seen a single time. The rearrangement uses TRBV28 and TRBJ1-2, with a weak D call TRBD1 (6 bases). The germline V gene encodes CDR1 MDHEN and CDR2 SYDVKM. The germline V and J ends were trimmed by 2 bases and 7 bases, with 14 bases remaining between them. The CDR3 covers 14 residues. CDR3 coding DNA: TGTGCCAGCAGTTTAGTCAGGGGCGACTCTGGCTACACCTTC. Translated: CASSLVRGDSGYTF.

J is TRBJ2-1 and V is TRBV20-1; a weak D match, TRBD1 (5 bases). The germline V gene encodes CDR1 DFQATT and CDR2 SNEGSKA (reference sequence). Trimming removed 0 bases at V and 9 bases at J, with 27 bases between. CDR3 length: 18 residues. In nucleotides, the CDR3 is TGCAGTGCTAGAGATTCGCCATTGCAGGGCCGGGTTACGACTGAGCAGTTCTTC. It specifies CSARDSPLQGRVTTEQFF.

This clonotype was counted only a few times. The V gene is TRBV7-6, the J gene TRBJ2-7, with D possibly called TRBD1 or TRBD2 (5 bases each). Per the germline V gene, CDR1 is SGHVS and CDR2 is FNYEAQ. This CDR3 has 12 residues. V was clipped by 3 bases and J by 5 bases, with 8 bases between them. The CDR3 loop is CASSFLGDEQYF. Here the CDR3 DNA reads TGTGCCAGCAGCTTTCTGGGGGACGAGCAGTACTTC.

The V gene is TRBV28, the J gene TRBJ1-2; a weak D match, TRBD1 (6 bases). The length of the CDR3 is 15 residues. V lost 5 bases and J 4 bases, leaving 17 bases between the germline ends. The V gene's germline CDR1 is MDHEN and CDR2 SYDVKM. Here the CDR3 DNA reads TGTGCCAGCAGTCGTGTGGGACACAGTGGCTATGGCTACACCTTC. It is translated as CASSRVGHSGYGYTF.

The J gene is TRBJ2-7, the V gene TRBV11-1; the D call may be TRBD1 or TRBD2 (5 bases each). Per germline, CDR1 SGHAT and CDR2 FQDESV (reference sequence). Trimming took 5 bases from V and 5 from J, leaving 10 bases between them. CDR3 length equals 12 residues. The CDR3 protein is CASSPGTDEQYF. CDR3 nucleotide sequence: TGTGCCAGCAGCCCAGGGACGGACGAGCAGTACTTC.

V and J are TRBV28 and TRBJ1-4; D not certain. Trimming removed 5 bases at V and 0 bases at J, with 7 bases between. Germline-derived CDR1 and CDR2 are MDHEN and SYDVKM. There are 14 residues in the CDR3. This CDR3 reads CASSLVPTNEKLFF. In DNA form, the CDR3 reads TGTGCCAGCAGTCTTGTACCAACTAATGAAAAACTGTTTTTT.

The chain carries TRBV7-6 and TRBJ2-1, with TRBD2 identical over 10 bases. The junction had 8 bases not matched to a gene; V was cut back by 6 bases and J by 3 bases. Germline V lookup: CDR1 SGHVS, CDR2 FNYEAQ. CDR3 length equals 16 residues. This CDR3 is CASSPGTSAYYNEQFF. CDR3 coding DNA: TGTGCCAGCAGTCCCGGGACTAGCGCTTACTACAATGAGCAGTTCTTC.

This clonotype was observed a handful of times. The J gene is TRBJ1-3, the V gene TRBV10-3; 7 positions agree with TRBD1. V lost 6 bases, J lost 0 bases, and 8 bases stayed unmatched. The CDR3 has 16 residues. Germline V gene sequence: CDR1 ENHRY, CDR2 SYGVKD. CDR3: CAIRVGGQISGNTIYF. Here the CDR3 DNA reads TGTGCCATCAGAGTGGGGGGACAGATCTCTGGAAACACCATATATTTT.

The chain carries TRBV27 and TRBJ2-7, with unresolved D. The V and J ends lost 5 bases and 2 bases respectively, with 13 bases between them. This CDR3 has 14 amino acids. Germline loops: CDR1 MNHEY, CDR2 SMNVEV (reference sequence). CDR3 protein: CASSPRTETYEQYF. CDR3 DNA sequence: TGTGCCAGCAGTCCGAGGACCGAGACCTACGAGCAGTACTTC.

The gene calls are TRBV28 and TRBJ2-1; 12 bases fit TRBD2. Germline V CDR1 and CDR2: MDHEN, SYDVKM. With 6 bases clipped from V and 8 bases from J, the junction kept 8 bases outside the gene matches. The CDR3 has 15 residues. The CDR3 coding sequence is TGTGCCAGCAGACCGACTAGCGGGAGTACCGATGAGCAGTTCTTC. Translating gives CASRPTSGSTDEQFF.

This clonotype appeared a few times. V and J are TRBV20-1 and TRBJ2-7; 11 bases align to TRBD1. Germline-derived CDR1 and CDR2 are DFQATT and SNEGSKA (reference sequence). This CDR3 is built from 16 residues. J lost 6 bases, V lost 4 bases, and 14 bases had no gene match. The CDR3 sequence: CSANSISGQGVREQYF. The CDR3 region has the DNA TGCAGTGCTAATAGCATTTCGGGACAGGGGGTCCGCGAGCAGTACTTC.

The chain links TRBV5-6 to TRBJ1-5; D remains ambiguous. The CDR3 spans 15 residues. Germline V lookup: CDR1 SGHDT, CDR2 YYEEEE. Trimming shortened V by 4 bases and J by 0 bases, and 11 bases separated the two germline ends. The CDR3 region is CASSATGSSNQPQHF. The CDR3 bases are TGTGCCAGCAGCGCGACCGGGAGTAGCAATCAGCCCCAGCATTTT.

V and J are TRBV7-6 and TRBJ2-5, with D perhaps matching TRBD1 or TRBD2 (6 bases each). This CDR3 spans 16 amino acids. V dropped 3 bases and J dropped 6 bases, with 20 bases sitting between them. Germline loops: CDR1 SGHVS, CDR2 FNYEAQ. CDR3 region: CASSFTSWGPVQTQYF. Here the CDR3 DNA reads TGTGCCAGCAGCTTCACTAGCTGGGGGCCCGTCCAGACCCAGTACTTC. Together with reference TRBV7-6 and TRBJ2-5, the CDR3 gives the full variable domain: GAGVSQSPRYKVTKRGQDVALRCDPISGHVSLYWYRQALGQGPEFLTYFNYEAQQDKSGLPNDRFSAERPEGSISTLTIQRTEQRDSAMYRCASSFTSWGPVQTQYFGPGTRLLVL.

This clonotype came up a few times. The genes are TRBV4-1 and TRBJ2-5, with D perhaps TRBD2 (5 bases). This CDR3 region has 17 residues. Trimming took 0 bases from V and 1 from J, leaving 15 bases between them. The germline gives CDR1 MGHRA, CDR2 YSYEKL. CDR3 sequence (DNA): TGCGCCAGCAGCCAAGACCCGCCGGGAACCCTCCAAGAGACCCAGTACTTC. Encoded protein: CASSQDPPGTLQETQYF.

This clonotype was observed a few times. The chain combines TRBV28 with TRBJ2-1; 7 positions match TRBD2. V lost 6 bases and J lost 1; bases outside the gene matches: 6. Germline loops: CDR1 MDHEN, CDR2 SYDVKM. This CDR3 has 15 amino acids. CDR3 nucleotide sequence: TGTGCCAGCAGGAAGCGGGAAGGGTCCTACAATGAGCAGTTCTTC. As protein: CASRKREGSYNEQFF.

The rearrangement uses TRBV28 and TRBJ2-7; D is perhaps TRBD2 (6 bases). V gave up 6 bases and J gave up 7 bases, with 10 bases separating them. CDR3 length: 11 residues. Germline V gene lookup returns CDR1 MDHEN and CDR2 SYDVKM. The CDR3 loop reads CASREGGEQYF. The CDR3, as DNA: TGTGCCAGCAGGGAGGGTGGAGAGCAGTACTTC.

V is TRBV12-3 or TRBV12-4 and J is TRBJ1-1; tentative D call: TRBD1 (5 bases). This CDR3 is built from 15 residues. Trimming stripped 6 bases from V and 9 bases from J, with 23 bases between. CDR3 nucleotides: TGTGCCAGCAGCACGCAGACAGCGACTACAGTTAAAGCTTTCTTT. This translates into CASSTQTATTVKAFF.

The chain links TRBV28 to TRBJ1-5; TRBD1 matches at 7 bases. Germline CDR1 reads MDHEN; CDR2 reads SYDVKM. The V and J ends lost 3 bases and 11 bases, in that order; junction bases with no gene match: 7. The CDR3 spans 13 residues. As DNA, the CDR3 is TGTGCCAGCAGTTTGGGACAGCTGGGCGCCCAGCATTTT. Translation gives CASSLGQLGAQHF.

The CDR3 is CASSHQDLGGDTQYF. In nucleotides, the CDR3 is TGCGCCAGCAGCCACCAAGACCTAGGCGGAGATACGCAGTATTTT. The chain has TRBV4-1 and TRBJ2-3; no clear D gene. V was cut by 3 bases and J by 5 bases, with 15 bases left in between. Germline lookup yields CDR1 MGHRA and CDR2 YSYEKL. This CDR3 is 15 amino acids long.

The chain recombines TRBV19 with TRBJ1-1, with D possibly matching TRBD1 (5 bases). The CDR3 contains 14 residues. Trimming stripped 4 bases from V and 3 bases from J, with 12 bases between. Germline loops: CDR1 LNHDA, CDR2 SQIVND (reference sequence). The CDR3 is CASSTGRGDTEAFF. As DNA, the CDR3 is TGTGCCAGTAGTACCGGACGAGGGGACACTGAAGCTTTCTTT.

A word on this clonotype: In this CDR3 the conserved last residue, phenylalanine or tryptophan, is missing, so a read error is likely. The limits of the CDR3 on the DNA are not certain, so only TCRdb's listed CDR3 is given. The V call is TRBV7-2, the J call TRBJ2-2; the DNA was not used to check the table's D call, TRBD2. CDR1 and CDR2 (germline): SGHTA, FQGNSA. The CDR3 length is 16 residues, termini included. CDR3: CASSLGTRKNTGEMFC.